Below are 24 T cell receptor beta chains sequenced from a single sample in a study of patients and donors after allogeneic stem cell transplantation. TCRdb itself ran the RT-PCR reads through MiXCR, one entry per CDR3 protein. The sample contains about a million distinct CDR3 sequences, more than 15% of which appear only once. The sequenced material came from blood, either unsorted or a sorted T cell fraction (not recorded which). The source of these receptors is a human donor who was either an allogeneic HSCT recipient or a stem cell or donor lymphocyte infusion donor (not recorded which). It is not recorded whose cells these are; they may come from a transplant donor.

Of note for this clonotype: An end of the junction does not agree with germline; a read error may underlie this. The chain has TRBV5-1 and TRBJ2-3; 9 nucleotides match TRBD2. Germline-derived CDR1 and CDR2 are SGHRS and YFSETQ. The CDR3 spans 16 residues. CDR3 amino acids: CASTLGGSGSTDTQYF. Written as DNA, the CDR3 is TGCGCCAGCACCTTGGGCGGTAGCGGGAGTACAGATACGCAGTATTTT. The entire variable domain, with the rest obtained from reference TRBV5-1 and TRBJ2-3, is as follows: KAGVTQTPRYLIKTRGQQVTLSCSPISGHRSVSWYQQTPGQGLQFLFEYFSETQRNKGNFPGRFSGRQFSNSRSEMNVSTLELGDSALYLCASTLGGSGSTDTQYFGPGTRLTVL.

The CDR3 region is CSTDFPLDSNTGELFF. The CDR3 DNA reads TGCAGTACCGACTTTCCACTCGACAGTAACACCGGGGAGCTGTTTTTT. The chain couples TRBV20-1 to TRBJ2-2, with a possible D match to TRBD1 (5 bases). V was clipped by 8 bases and J by 2 bases, with 21 bases between them. CDR3 length: 16 residues. CDR1 is DFQATT and CDR2 is SNEGSKA in the germline V gene (reference sequence).

About this clonotype: A single base separates this from a much larger clone, so it may be a read error. The rearrangement links TRBV29-1 to TRBJ2-3; 8 positions match TRBD1. Germline V gives CDR1 SQVTM, CDR2 ANQGSEA. The CDR3 sequence is 17 residues long. The chain's CDR3 is CSFEGLFWTGSTDTQYF. As DNA, the CDR3 is TGCAGCTTTGAGGGGTTGTTTTGGACAGGGAGCACAGATACGCAGTATTTT.

The chain is built from TRBV3-1 and TRBJ2-5; D may correspond to TRBD1 or TRBD2 (5 bases each). CDR1 LGHDT and CDR2 YNNKEL come from the germline V gene (reference sequence). The CDR3 contains 14 residues. Trimming took 0 bases from V and 7 from J, leaving 12 bases between them. The CDR3 DNA reads TGTGCCAGCAGCCAAGAAGGGGAGATAGCGACCCAGTACTTC. Its protein is CASSQEGEIATQYF.

The rearrangement joins TRBV13 to TRBJ2-7; D perhaps matches TRBD2 (8 bases). The germline gives CDR1 PRHDT, CDR2 FYEKMQ (reference sequence). There are 12 residues in the CDR3. V dropped 8 bases and J dropped 9 bases, with 17 bases sitting between them. Here the CDR3 DNA reads TGTGCCAGCTCCGGGAGGGGGCCGGGGCAGTACTTC. This encodes CASSGRGPGQYF.

This chain joins TRBV5-1 and TRBJ1-2, with 8 bases lining up with TRBD1. The CDR3 runs 15 residues. Trimming at V came to 2 bases and at J to 6 bases, leaving 9 bases not matched to a gene. The germline V gene encodes CDR1 SGHRS and CDR2 YFSETQ. The CDR3 loop is CASSFQGANIDGYTF. The DNA of the CDR3 is TGCGCCAGCAGCTTCCAGGGGGCAAATATTGATGGCTACACCTTC.

The chain couples TRBV11-2 to TRBJ2-7; 10 bases fit TRBD1. V was clipped by 4 bases and J by 2 bases; unmatched bases: 11. Germline lookup yields CDR1 SGHAT and CDR2 FQNNGV. The CDR3 length is 17 residues. CDR3 residues: CASSYPRTGGTTYEQYF. Here the CDR3 DNA reads TGTGCCAGCAGCTACCCTCGGACAGGGGGTACAACCTACGAGCAGTACTTC.

The table lists this clonotype with a few counts. CDR3 DNA sequence: TGCGCCAGCAGCTTGGGATTGACGGGCACCGGGGATACGCAGTATTTT. Encoded protein: CASSLGLTGTGDTQYF. The rearrangement uses TRBV5-1 and TRBJ2-3; D unclear. The CDR3 extends over 16 amino acids. Trimming stripped 0 bases from V and 6 bases from J, with 17 bases between. CDR1 SGHRS and CDR2 YFSETQ come from the germline V gene.

The rearrangement joins TRBV5-1 to TRBJ2-3; the D gene is possibly TRBD1 (6 bases). This CDR3 region has 16 residues. Trimming cost V 4 bases and J 1 base, with 16 bases left between them. Germline values: CDR1 SGHRS, CDR2 YFSETQ. CDR3 coding DNA: TGCGCCAGCAGCCAGGGGCGGTTGGGGGGCACAGATACGCAGTATTTT. Translation: CASSQGRLGGTDTQYF. Filled out from reference TRBV5-1 and TRBJ2-3, the complete variable domain reads KAGVTQTPRYLIKTRGQQVTLSCSPISGHRSVSWYQQTPGQGLQFLFEYFSETQRNKGNFPGRFSGRQFSNSRSEMNVSTLELGDSALYLCASSQGRLGGTDTQYFGPGTRLTVL.

This clonotype was seen ten or more times. One end of the junction is discordant with germline, which a read error may explain. The chain combines TRBV7-2 with TRBJ1-6; D ambiguous. Germline lookup yields CDR1 SGHTA and CDR2 FQGNSA. This CDR3 region has 14 residues. The DNA for the CDR3 is TGTGCCAGCAGTTTAGAGGGTTATAATTCACCCCTCCACTTT. This codes for CASSLEGYNSPLHF.

A few counts support this clonotype. The genes are TRBV28 and TRBJ2-7, with no clear D. Germline V lookup: CDR1 MDHEN, CDR2 SYDVKM. The V end was cut by 1 base, the J end by 5 bases, with 3 bases between. This CDR3 region has 11 residues. The CDR3: CASSLLHEQYF. CDR3 bases: TGTGCCAGCAGTTTATTGCACGAGCAGTACTTC. The variable domain in full, with the rest retrieved from reference TRBV28 and TRBJ2-7, is DVKVTQSSRYLVKRTGEKVFLECVQDMDHENMFWYRQDPGLGLRLIYFSYDVKMKEKGDIPEGYSVSREKKERFSLILESASTNQTSMYLCASSLLHEQYFGPGTRLTVT.

The gene calls are TRBV10-3 and TRBJ1-2, with D hard to call. This CDR3 is built from 14 residues. Germline-derived CDR1 and CDR2 are ENHRY and SYGVKD. Trimming shortened V by 1 base and J by 8 bases, and 14 bases separated the two germline ends. This CDR3 reads CAISELDGLGGYTF. CDR3 coding DNA: TGTGCCATCAGTGAGTTGGACGGGTTGGGAGGCTACACCTTC.

This clonotype occurred a few times. The chain carries TRBV20-1 and TRBJ2-1; D remains ambiguous. The germline CDR1 and CDR2 sequences are DFQATT and SNEGSKA (reference sequence). The CDR3 contains 15 residues. Trimming removed 5 bases at V and 0 bases at J, with 14 bases between. The CDR3 loop reads CSAVPLVYSYNEQFF. The CDR3 nucleotides read TGCAGTGCTGTACCCCTAGTTTACTCCTACAATGAGCAGTTCTTC.

This chain uses TRBV19 with TRBJ1-1; D unclear. The CDR3 consists of 13 residues. CDR1 and CDR2 from the germline V gene are LNHDA and SQIVND (reference sequence). Deletions cut 5 bases from V and 1 base from J, with 8 bases between. DNA of the CDR3: TGTGCCAGTAGTCAACCGACGAACACTGAAGCTTTCTTT. Translated, it gives CASSQPTNTEAFF.

J is TRBJ1-2 and V is TRBV24-1; D not resolved. V lost 0 bases to trimming and J lost 8 bases, with 15 bases between them. This CDR3 spans 15 amino acids. Germline V gives CDR1 KGHDR, CDR2 SFDVKD. The CDR3 is CATSDLSNGVFGYTF. The CDR3 DNA sequence: TGTGCCACCAGTGATTTGTCAAACGGTGTGTTCGGCTACACCTTC.

This sequence joins TRBV12-3 or TRBV12-4 and TRBJ2-2; D is unresolved. Trimming stripped 7 bases from V and 6 bases from J, with 18 bases between. The CDR3 is made up of 15 amino acids. The CDR3 sequence: CASTLRLKAPGELFF. In DNA form, the CDR3 reads TGTGCCAGCACCCTCCGGCTGAAGGCCCCCGGGGAGCTGTTTTTT.

This clonotype has more than one count but fewer than ten. The chain employs TRBV6-1 and TRBJ2-3, with 10 bases aligning to TRBD2. The germline CDR1 and CDR2 sequences are MNHNS and SASEGT. V lost 6 bases to trimming and J lost 5 bases; unmatched junction nucleotides: 8. This CDR3 contains 15 residues. CDR3 loop: CASRSGGAGKDTQYF. In nucleotides, the CDR3 is TGTGCCAGCAGAAGCGGGGGGGCCGGCAAAGATACGCAGTATTTT.

This chain links TRBV7-9 with TRBJ2-4, with D perhaps TRBD1 or TRBD2 (5 bases each). This CDR3 is built from 12 residues. The V gene's germline CDR1 is SEHNR and CDR2 FQNEAQ (reference sequence). V was trimmed by 5 bases and J by 10 bases, leaving 12 bases between them. The CDR3 is CASSLGKGIQYF. CDR3 in DNA: TGTGCCAGCAGCCTCGGGAAGGGGATTCAGTACTTC. Combining the CDR3 with reference TRBV7-9 and TRBJ2-4 gives the whole variable domain DTGVSQNPRHKITKRGQNVTFRCDPISEHNRLYWYRQTLGQGPEFLTYFQNEAQLEKSRLLSDRFSAERPKGSFSTLEIQRTEQGDSAMYLCASSLGKGIQYFGAGTRLSVL.

The table lists this clonotype with a few counts. V gene TRBV11-2 combines with J gene TRBJ2-1; 10 positions agree with TRBD2. Germline V gives CDR1 SGHAT, CDR2 FQNNGV. The CDR3 sequence is 16 residues long. The J segment lost 4 bases and the V segment lost 5 bases, leaving 8 bases of the junction unmatched. Written as DNA, the CDR3 is TGTGCCAGCAGCCGCGGACTAGCGGATGCATACAATGAGCAGTTCTTC. It translates to CASSRGLADAYNEQFF.

The chain recombines TRBV12-3 or TRBV12-4 with TRBJ2-7; 14 bases are a match to TRBD2. This CDR3 is 14 amino acids long. V shed 3 bases and J 9 bases; nucleotides not matched to a gene: 4. CDR3 sequence (DNA): TGTGCCAGCAGTTTGGGACTAGCGGGAGCTGGGCAGTACTTC. It codes for CASSLGLAGAGQYF.

This clonotype was seen a handful of times. This chain connects TRBV29-1 to TRBJ1-1; maybe TRBD1 (6 bases). Germline loops: CDR1 SQVTM, CDR2 ANQGSEA. CDR3 size: 16 residues. Trimming shortened V by 7 bases and J by 1 base, and 22 bases separated the two germline ends. The CDR3 bases are TGCAGCGGAAGGCGGGGGCTAGGGTTGGGGAACACTGAAGCTTTCTTT. Translated: CSGRRGLGLGNTEAFF.

V gene TRBV12-5 combines with J gene TRBJ2-2; 10 bases are shared with TRBD2. Trimming removed 3 bases from V and 4 bases from J; junction bases left unmatched: 8. CDR3 size: 17 residues. Germline CDR1 reads LGHNT; CDR2 reads FRNRAP. Here the CDR3 DNA reads TGTGCTAGTGGTTTTCACCCTAGCGGGGGTCGCACCGGGGAGCTGTTTTTT. Protein product: CASGFHPSGGRTGELFF.

The chain carries TRBV6-2 or TRBV6-3 and TRBJ1-1; no clear D. The CDR3 runs 11 residues. V shed 10 bases and J shed 4 bases, with 10 bases lying between them. Per the germline V gene, CDR1 is MNHEY and CDR2 is SVGEGT. The CDR3 DNA reads as TGTGCCACCAAGGGTGCCACTGAAGCTTTCTTT. The encoded protein is CATKGATEAFF.

V is TRBV5-4 and J is TRBJ1-1; the match to TRBD1 covers 9 bases. The CDR3 totals 17 residues. Germline-derived CDR1 and CDR2 are SGHNT and YYREEE (reference sequence). J gave up 6 bases and V 5 bases, and 17 bases lay outside the gene matches. CDR3 sequence: CASRRKYRDRVYSEAFF. The CDR3 region has the DNA TGTGCCAGCAGGCGCAAATACCGGGACAGGGTCTACTCTGAAGCTTTCTTT.